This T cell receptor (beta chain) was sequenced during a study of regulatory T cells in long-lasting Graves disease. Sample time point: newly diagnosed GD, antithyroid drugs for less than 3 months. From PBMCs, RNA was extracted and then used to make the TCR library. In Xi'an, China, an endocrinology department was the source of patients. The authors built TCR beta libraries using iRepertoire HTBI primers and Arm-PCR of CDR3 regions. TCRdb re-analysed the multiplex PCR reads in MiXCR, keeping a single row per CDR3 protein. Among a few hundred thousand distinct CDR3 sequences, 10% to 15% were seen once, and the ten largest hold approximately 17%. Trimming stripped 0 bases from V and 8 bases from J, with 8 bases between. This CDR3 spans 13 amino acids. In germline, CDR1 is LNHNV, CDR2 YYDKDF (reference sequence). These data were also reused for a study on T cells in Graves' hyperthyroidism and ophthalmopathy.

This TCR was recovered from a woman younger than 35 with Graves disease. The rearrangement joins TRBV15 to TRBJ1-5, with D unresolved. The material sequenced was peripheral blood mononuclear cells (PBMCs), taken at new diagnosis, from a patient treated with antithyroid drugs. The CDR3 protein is CATSRDYKEPQHF. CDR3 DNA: TGTGCCACCAGCAGAGATTATAAGGAGCCCCAGCATTTT.